This T cell receptor (beta chain) was found in a study of T cell responses to AZD1222 COVID-19 vaccine. Study observations and caveats: Donors were mostly white British, more females; clonal diversity possibly underestimated. Among spike-specific TCRs, nearly half reportedly target unmutated variant regions. Two doses of AZD1222 preceded a rise in Spike-specific TCR breadth and depth. Researchers report vaccine-associated CD4 TCRs spanning spike, with dominance at 160-218 and 743-854.

Some clones are missing from TCRdb's copy, which holds only in-frame ones; the method was immunoSEQ multiplex PCR. The data hold approximately 140,000 clones, with roughly 90% observed a single time. The CDR3 is 18 residues long. V lost 4 bases and J lost 0, with 23 bases in between. Germline assignment: CDR1 GTSNPN and CDR2 SVGIG (reference sequence). This clone was seen a handful of times. Its antigen is still unknown. Sequencing used peripheral blood, obtained 28 days after the second AZD1222 dose. The chain couples TRBV30 to TRBJ2-3, with D perhaps TRBD1 (5 bases). The TCR originated in an adult who received the AZD1222 COVID-19 vaccine. The CDR3 nucleotides are TGTGCCTGGAACCCATCGGTTATCCGCGCAGGGAGCACAGATACGCAGTATTTT. This gives the protein CAWNPSVIRAGSTDTQYF.